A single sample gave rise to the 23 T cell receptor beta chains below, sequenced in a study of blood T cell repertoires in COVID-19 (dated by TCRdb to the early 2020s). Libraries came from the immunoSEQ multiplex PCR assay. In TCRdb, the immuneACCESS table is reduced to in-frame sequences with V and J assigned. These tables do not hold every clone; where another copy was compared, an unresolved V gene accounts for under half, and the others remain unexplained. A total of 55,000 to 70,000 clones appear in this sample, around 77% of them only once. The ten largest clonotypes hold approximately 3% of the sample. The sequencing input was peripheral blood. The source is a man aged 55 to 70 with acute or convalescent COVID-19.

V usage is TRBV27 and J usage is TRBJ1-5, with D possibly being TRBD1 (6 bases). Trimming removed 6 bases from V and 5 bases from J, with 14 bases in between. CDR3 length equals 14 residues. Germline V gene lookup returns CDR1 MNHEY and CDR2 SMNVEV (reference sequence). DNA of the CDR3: TGTGCCAGCAGCCAACGGGGGGCAGATCAGCCCCAGCATTTT. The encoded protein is CASSQRGADQPQHF.

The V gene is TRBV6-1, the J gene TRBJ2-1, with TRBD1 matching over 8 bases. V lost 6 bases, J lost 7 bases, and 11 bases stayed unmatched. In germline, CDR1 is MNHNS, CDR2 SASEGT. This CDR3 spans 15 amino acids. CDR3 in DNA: TGTGCCAGCAGGAAGGGACAGGCCTTGTGGAATGAGCAGTTCTTC. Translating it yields CASRKGQALWNEQFF.

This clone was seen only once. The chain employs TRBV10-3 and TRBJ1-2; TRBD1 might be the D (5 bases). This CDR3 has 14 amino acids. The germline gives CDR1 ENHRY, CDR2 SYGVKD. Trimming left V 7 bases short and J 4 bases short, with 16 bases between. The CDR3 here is CAITPGESFYGYTF. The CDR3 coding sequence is TGTGCCATCACCCCGGGGGAATCGTTCTATGGCTACACCTTC.

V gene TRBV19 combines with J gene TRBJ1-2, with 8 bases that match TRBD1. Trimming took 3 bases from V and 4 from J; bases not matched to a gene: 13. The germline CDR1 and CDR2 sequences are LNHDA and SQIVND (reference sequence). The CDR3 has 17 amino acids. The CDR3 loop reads CASSIQGAKRATYGYTF. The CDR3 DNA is TGTGCCAGTAGTATTCAGGGGGCAAAGCGAGCTACCTATGGCTACACCTTC. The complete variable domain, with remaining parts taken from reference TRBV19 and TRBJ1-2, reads DGGITQSPKYLFRKEGQNVTLSCEQNLNHDAMYWYRQDPGQGLRLIYYSQIVNDFQKGDIAEGYSVSREKKESFPLTVTSAQKNPTAFYLCASSIQGAKRATYGYTFGSGTRLTVV.

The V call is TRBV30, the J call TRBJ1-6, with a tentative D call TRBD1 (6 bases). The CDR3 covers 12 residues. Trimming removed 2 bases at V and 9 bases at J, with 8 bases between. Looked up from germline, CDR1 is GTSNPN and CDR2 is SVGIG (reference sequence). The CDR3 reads CAWSRGGSPLHF. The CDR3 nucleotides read TGTGCCTGGAGTAGAGGGGGTTCACCCCTCCACTTT.

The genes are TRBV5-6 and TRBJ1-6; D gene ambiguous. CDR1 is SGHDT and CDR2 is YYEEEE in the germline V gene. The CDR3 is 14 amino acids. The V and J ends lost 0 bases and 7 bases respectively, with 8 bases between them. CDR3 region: CASSLGGWNSPLHF. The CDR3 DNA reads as TGTGCCAGCAGCTTGGGAGGGTGGAATTCACCCCTCCACTTT.

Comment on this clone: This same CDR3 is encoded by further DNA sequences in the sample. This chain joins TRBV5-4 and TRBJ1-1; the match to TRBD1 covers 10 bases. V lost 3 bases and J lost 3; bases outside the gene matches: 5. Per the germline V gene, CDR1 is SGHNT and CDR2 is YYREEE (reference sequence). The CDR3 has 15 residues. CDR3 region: CASSSWDRGHTEAFF. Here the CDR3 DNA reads TGTGCCAGCAGCTCGTGGGACAGGGGACACACTGAAGCTTTCTTT.

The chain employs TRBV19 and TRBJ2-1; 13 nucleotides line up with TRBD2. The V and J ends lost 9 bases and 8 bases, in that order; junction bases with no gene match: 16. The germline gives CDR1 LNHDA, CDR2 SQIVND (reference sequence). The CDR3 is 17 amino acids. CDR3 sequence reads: CASSLFRTSGGGDEQFF. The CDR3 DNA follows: TGTGCCAGCTCGCTCTTCCGGACTAGCGGGGGTGGGGATGAGCAGTTCTTC. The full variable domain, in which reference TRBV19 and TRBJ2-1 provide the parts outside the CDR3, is DGGITQSPKYLFRKEGQNVTLSCEQNLNHDAMYWYRQDPGQGLRLIYYSQIVNDFQKGDIAEGYSVSREKKESFPLTVTSAQKNPTAFYLCASSLFRTSGGGDEQFFGPGTRLTVL.

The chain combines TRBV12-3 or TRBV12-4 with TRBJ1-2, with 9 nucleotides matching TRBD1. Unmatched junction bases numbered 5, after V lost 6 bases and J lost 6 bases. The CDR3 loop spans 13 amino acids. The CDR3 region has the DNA TGTGCCAGCAGGTCCGGGACAGGGAATGGCTACACCTTC. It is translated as CASRSGTGNGYTF.

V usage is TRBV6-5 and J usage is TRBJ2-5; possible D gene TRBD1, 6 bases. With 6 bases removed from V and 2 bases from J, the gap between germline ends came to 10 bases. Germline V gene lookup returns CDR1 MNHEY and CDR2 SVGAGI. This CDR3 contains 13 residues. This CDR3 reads CASRQGPQETQYF. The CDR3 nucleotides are TGTGCCAGCAGGCAGGGGCCTCAAGAGACCCAGTACTTC.

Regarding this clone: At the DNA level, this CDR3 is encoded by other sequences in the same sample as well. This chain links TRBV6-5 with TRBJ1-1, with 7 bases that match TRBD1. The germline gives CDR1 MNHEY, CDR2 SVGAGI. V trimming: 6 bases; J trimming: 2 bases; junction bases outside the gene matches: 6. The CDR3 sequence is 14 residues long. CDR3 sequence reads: CASSRQGRNTEAFF. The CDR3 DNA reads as TGTGCCAGCAGCCGACAGGGACGAAACACTGAAGCTTTCTTT.

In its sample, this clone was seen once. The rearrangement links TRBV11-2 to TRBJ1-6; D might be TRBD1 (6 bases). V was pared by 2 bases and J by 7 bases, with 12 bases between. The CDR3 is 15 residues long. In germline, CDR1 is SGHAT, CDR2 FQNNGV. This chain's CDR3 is CASSLRGAPNSPLHF. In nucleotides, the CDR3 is TGTGCCAGCAGCTTACGGGGGGCTCCCAATTCACCCCTCCACTTT.

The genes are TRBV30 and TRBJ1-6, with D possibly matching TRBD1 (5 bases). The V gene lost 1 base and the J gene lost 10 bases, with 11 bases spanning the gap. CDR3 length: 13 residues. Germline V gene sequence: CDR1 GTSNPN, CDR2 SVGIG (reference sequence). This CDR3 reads CAWSAGSESPLHF. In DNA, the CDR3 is TGTGCCTGGAGTGCAGGGTCAGAGTCACCCCTCCACTTT.

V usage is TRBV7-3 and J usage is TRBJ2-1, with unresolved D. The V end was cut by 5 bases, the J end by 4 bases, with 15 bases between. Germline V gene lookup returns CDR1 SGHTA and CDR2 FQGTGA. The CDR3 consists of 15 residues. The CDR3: CASSPQQVAYNEQFF. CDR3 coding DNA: TGTGCCAGCAGCCCGCAGCAGGTGGCGTACAATGAGCAGTTCTTC. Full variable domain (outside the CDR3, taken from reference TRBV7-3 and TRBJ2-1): GAGVSQTPSNKVTEKGKYVELRCDPISGHTALYWYRQSLGQGPEFLIYFQGTGAADDSGLPNDRFFAVRPEGSVSTLKIQRTERGDSAVYLCASSPQQVAYNEQFFGPGTRLTVL.

CDR3 sequence: CASSWTAYEQYF. CDR3 in DNA: TGTGCCAGCAGCTGGACAGCCTACGAGCAGTACTTC. V and J are TRBV11-2 and TRBJ2-7, with a possible D match to TRBD1 (6 bases). Trimming shortened V by 4 bases and J by 2 bases, and 6 bases separated the two germline ends. This CDR3 has 12 amino acids. Germline CDR1 is SGHAT and CDR2 is FQNNGV.

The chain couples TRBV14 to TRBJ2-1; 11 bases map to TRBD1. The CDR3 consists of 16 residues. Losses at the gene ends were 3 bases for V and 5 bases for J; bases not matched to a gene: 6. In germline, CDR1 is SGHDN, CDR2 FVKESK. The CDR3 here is CASSQIPGQGDNEQFF. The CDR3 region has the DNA TGTGCCAGCAGCCAGATCCCGGGACAGGGGGACAATGAGCAGTTCTTC.

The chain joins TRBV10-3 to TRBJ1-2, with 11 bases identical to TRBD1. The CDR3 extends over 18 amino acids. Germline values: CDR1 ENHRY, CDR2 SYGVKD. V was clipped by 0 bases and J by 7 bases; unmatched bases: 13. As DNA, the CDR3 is TGTGCCATCAGTGAGTCCCCGATGACGGGACAGGGGGTAGGTGGCTACACCTTC. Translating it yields CAISESPMTGQGVGGYTF.

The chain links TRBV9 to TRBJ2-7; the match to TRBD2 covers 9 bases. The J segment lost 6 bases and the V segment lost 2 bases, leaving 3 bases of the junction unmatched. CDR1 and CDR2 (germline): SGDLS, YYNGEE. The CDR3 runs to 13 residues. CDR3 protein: CASSVRGGAEQYF. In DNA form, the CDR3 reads TGTGCCAGCAGCGTCCGCGGGGGGGCCGAGCAGTACTTC.

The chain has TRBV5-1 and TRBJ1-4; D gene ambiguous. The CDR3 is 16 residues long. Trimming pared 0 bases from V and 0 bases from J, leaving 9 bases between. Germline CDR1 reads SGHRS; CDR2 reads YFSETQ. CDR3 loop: CASSLEAATTNEKLFF. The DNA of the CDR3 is TGCGCCAGCAGCTTGGAAGCCGCAACAACTAATGAAAAACTGTTTTTT.

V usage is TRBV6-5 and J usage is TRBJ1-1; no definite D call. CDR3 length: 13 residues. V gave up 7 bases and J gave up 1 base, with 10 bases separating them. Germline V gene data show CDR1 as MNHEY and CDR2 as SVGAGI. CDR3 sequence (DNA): TGTGCCAGCATGGTAAACAAGAACACTGAAGCTTTCTTT. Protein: CASMVNKNTEAFF.

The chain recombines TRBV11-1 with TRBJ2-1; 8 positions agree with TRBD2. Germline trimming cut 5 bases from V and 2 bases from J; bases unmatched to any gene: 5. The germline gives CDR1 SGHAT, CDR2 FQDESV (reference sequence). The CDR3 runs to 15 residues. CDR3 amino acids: CASSPYGGAYNEQFF. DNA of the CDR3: TGTGCCAGCAGCCCCTACGGGGGGGCCTACAATGAGCAGTTCTTC. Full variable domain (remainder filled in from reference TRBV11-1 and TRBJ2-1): EAEVAQSPRYKITEKSQAVAFWCDPISGHATLYWYRQILGQGPELLVQFQDESVVDDSQLPKDRFSAERLKGVDSTLKIQPAELGDSAMYLCASSPYGGAYNEQFFGPGTRLTVL.

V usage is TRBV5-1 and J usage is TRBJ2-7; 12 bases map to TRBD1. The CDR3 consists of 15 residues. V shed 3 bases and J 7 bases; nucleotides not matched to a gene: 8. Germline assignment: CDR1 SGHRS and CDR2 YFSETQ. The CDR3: CASSSPGTGGNEQYF. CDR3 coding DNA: TGCGCCAGCAGCTCTCCCGGGACAGGGGGCAATGAGCAGTACTTC.

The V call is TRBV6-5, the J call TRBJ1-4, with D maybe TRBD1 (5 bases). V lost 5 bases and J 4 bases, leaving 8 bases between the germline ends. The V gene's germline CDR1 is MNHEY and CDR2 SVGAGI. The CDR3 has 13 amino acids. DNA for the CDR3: TGTGCCAGCAGTCAACAGGTTAATGAAAAACTGTTTTTT. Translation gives CASSQQVNEKLFF.